The 14 T cell receptor beta chains in this list originate from one sample, sequenced in a study of T cells in tuberculosis. Repertoires were generated with immunoSEQ multiplex PCR, while TCRdb's copy carries only in-frame clones and drops some. The table records roughly 92,000 clones, approximately 90% of them present only once. Thawed, overnight-rested PBMC were stained with GMM-loaded CD1B tetramer, viability dye and anti-CD3, then sorted. The CD1B tetramers carried C32 glucose monomycolate purified from Rhodococcus equi. The sample comprised CD1b-GMM tetramer-negative cells sorted from PBMCs. The receptors originated from an adult woman with latent tuberculosis.

The chain has TRBV7-9 and TRBJ1-1, with D hard to call. V was cut by 0 bases and J by 1 base, with 6 bases left in between. The germline V gene encodes CDR1 SEHNR and CDR2 FQNEAQ (reference sequence). This CDR3 comprises 14 residues. CDR3 residues: CASSLASKNTEAFF. The CDR3 nucleotides read TGTGCCAGCAGCTTAGCGTCCAAGAACACTGAAGCTTTCTTT.

The chain combines TRBV29-1 with TRBJ2-2, with D maybe TRBD1 (6 bases). This CDR3 is built from 14 residues. The V and J ends lost 4 bases and 3 bases respectively, with 12 bases between them. Per germline, CDR1 SQVTM and CDR2 ANQGSEA. As DNA, the CDR3 is TGCAGCGTTGTTTACAGGGCGGACACCGGGGAGCTGTTTTTT. Protein product: CSVVYRADTGELFF.

This chain's CDR3 is CAWSASRLAGGHYEQYF. CDR3 sequence (DNA): TGTGCCTGGAGTGCTTCTCGATTAGCGGGGGGACATTACGAGCAGTACTTC. The genes are TRBV30 and TRBJ2-7; 10 bases are a match to TRBD2. Germline-derived CDR1 and CDR2 are GTSNPN and SVGIG (reference sequence). V was clipped by 1 base and J by 4 bases; unmatched bases: 13. The CDR3 sequence is 17 residues long.

This chain uses TRBV18 with TRBJ1-2; the match to TRBD1 covers 7 bases. Losses at the gene ends were 5 bases for V and 6 bases for J; bases not matched to a gene: 15. Germline V lookup: CDR1 KGHSH, CDR2 LQKENI. This CDR3 spans 16 amino acids. For the CDR3, the DNA is TGTGCCAGCTCAGAACGACAGGGTAGAAGTGGGGATGGCTACACCTTC. This codes for CASSERQGRSGDGYTF. Full variable domain (rest looked up from reference TRBV18 and TRBJ1-2): NAGVMQNPRHLVRRRGQEARLRCSPMKGHSHVYWYRQLPEEGLKFMVYLQKENIIDESGMPKERFSAEFPKEGPSILRIQQVVRGDSAAYFCASSERQGRSGDGYTFGSGTRLTVV.

The genes are TRBV6-5 and TRBJ1-2; a weak D match, TRBD1 (6 bases). Germline loops: CDR1 MNHEY, CDR2 SVGAGI. Trimming cost V 0 bases and J 4 bases, with 15 bases left between them. This CDR3 spans 16 amino acids. In DNA form, the CDR3 reads TGTGCCAGCAGTTACTCTGGACAGCTTCGTTCCTATGGCTACACCTTC. It yields the protein CASSYSGQLRSYGYTF.

This CDR3 is CASSSVTPGLGGTGELFF. The CDR3 nucleotides are TGCGCCAGCAGCTCAGTCACCCCGGGACTAGGAGGCACCGGGGAGCTGTTTTTT. The gene calls are TRBV5-1 and TRBJ2-2, with 8 bases fitting TRBD2. This CDR3 is built from 18 residues. V lost 3 bases, J lost 4 bases, and 14 bases stayed unmatched. The V gene's germline CDR1 is SGHRS and CDR2 YFSETQ.

In its sample, this clone was seen once. The V and J genes are TRBV5-8 and TRBJ1-6; a weak D match, TRBD1 (6 bases). Looked up from germline, CDR1 is SGHTS and CDR2 is YDEGEE. Trimming stripped 1 base from V and 7 bases from J, with 12 bases between. The CDR3 totals 15 residues. In nucleotides, the CDR3 is TGTGCCAGCAGCTTGCTAAACAGGGCAAATTCACCCCTCCACTTT. Translating gives CASSLLNRANSPLHF.

This chain joins TRBV25-1 and TRBJ2-5; tentatively, D is TRBD2 (5 bases). Between the trimmed V and J ends, which lost 1 base and 5 bases, there was a span of 11 bases. Germline assignment: CDR1 MGHDK and CDR2 SYGVNS. The CDR3 extends over 14 amino acids. CDR3 sequence reads: CASSESAGLETQYF. The CDR3 nucleotides are TGTGCCAGCAGTGAATCTGCGGGTCTGGAGACCCAGTACTTC.

This chain uses TRBV5-4 with TRBJ2-7, with 8 bases matching TRBD2. This CDR3 is built from 17 residues. Germline V gene sequence: CDR1 SGHNT, CDR2 YYREEE (reference sequence). Trimming took 5 bases from V and 3 from J; bases not matched to a gene: 16. The CDR3, as DNA: TGTGCCAGCAGTCGTCGGCGGGGGGCGCAAAATGACTACGAGCAGTACGTC. Encoded protein: CASSRRRGAQNDYEQYV.

The chain carries TRBV29-1 and TRBJ1-4, with 11 bases that match TRBD1. CDR1 and CDR2 (germline): SQVTM, ANQGSEA. The CDR3 length is 13 residues. V lost 6 bases and J lost 8; bases outside the gene matches: 5. This chain's CDR3 is CSVSGTGGEKLFF. In DNA, the CDR3 is TGCAGCGTCTCCGGGACAGGGGGAGAAAAACTGTTTTTT.

The chain carries TRBV5-1 and TRBJ2-6, with TRBD2 as a possible D gene (6 bases). This CDR3 spans 14 amino acids. Germline V CDR1 and CDR2: SGHRS, YFSETQ. Trimming removed 4 bases from V and 2 bases from J, with 7 bases in between. The CDR3 DNA sequence: TGCGCCAGCAGCCCGGGAGCTGGGGCCAACGTCCTGACTTTC. Protein product: CASSPGAGANVLTF. The complete variable domain, with remaining parts taken from reference TRBV5-1 and TRBJ2-6, reads KAGVTQTPRYLIKTRGQQVTLSCSPISGHRSVSWYQQTPGQGLQFLFEYFSETQRNKGNFPGRFSGRQFSNSRSEMNVSTLELGDSALYLCASSPGAGANVLTFGAGSRLTVL.

V and J are TRBV23-1 and TRBJ1-5; TRBD1 is a possible D gene (6 bases). TRBV23-1 is treated as an ORF (open reading frame) with a function not yet certain. This CDR3 has 15 amino acids. Trimming removed 1 base at V and 5 bases at J, with 12 bases between. CDR3 coding DNA: TGCGCCAGCAGTCAATTATTACACAGGGATCAGCCCCAGCATTTT. Translated: CASSQLLHRDQPQHF.

The chain is built from TRBV7-2 and TRBJ2-3; D unclear. The CDR3 is 14 residues long. The germline gives CDR1 SGHTA, CDR2 FQGNSA. Trimming removed 4 bases from V and 4 bases from J, with 12 bases in between. The CDR3 nucleotides read TGTGCCAGCAGCTCAGGCCCCCAGGCAGATACGCAGTATTTT. This sequence encodes CASSSGPQADTQYF.

V and J are TRBV19 and TRBJ2-4, with D maybe TRBD1 (5 bases). Germline CDR1 is LNHDA and CDR2 is SQIVND (reference sequence). This CDR3 comprises 13 residues. Trimming shortened V by 7 bases and J by 8 bases, and 15 bases separated the two germline ends. The CDR3 sequence is CASNWGPRDIQYF. DNA for the CDR3: TGTGCCAGTAATTGGGGCCCTCGGGACATTCAGTACTTC.